This entry features one TCR beta chain sequence. This sample is part of a study of blood T cell repertoires in COVID-19. V was cut by 3 bases and J by 3 bases, with 10 bases left in between. This CDR3 contains 14 residues. Germline V gene data show CDR1 as MNHEY and CDR2 as SMNVEV (reference sequence). Methods used by the authors: Amplification of reference gene primers provided the estimated nucleated cell counts. Sequencing was performed with immunoSEQ multiplex PCR; in TCRdb, only in-frame clones are kept and a portion is missing. The V and J calls and clone size are taken from that table; D and trimming were inferred from the DNA. The repertoire includes 40,000 to 50,000 clones, roughly 84% of them detected once, and 12% to 15% sits in the top ten.

The genes are TRBV27 and TRBJ2-3, with D maybe TRBD2 (6 bases). The TCR sequence derives from a human donor in a cohort sampled during active COVID-19. Sequenced input: peripheral blood. The CDR3 nucleotides read TGTGCCAGCAGTTTGTCTAGCGCGACAGATACGCAGTATTTT. Translated, it gives CASSLSSATDTQYF.